This T cell receptor beta chain was found in a study of a mutant IDH1 vaccine in newly diagnosed glioma. At the level of the study: Patients received eight vaccinations in weeks 1, 3, 5, 7, 11, 15, 19, 23. Patients arrived already treated with radiotherapy, temozolomide, or both, most having had both. General study results and limits: Researchers report vaccine-induced immune responses in approximately 93% of patients.

TCRdb's copy holds only in-frame clones and misses some; the assay was immunoSEQ multiplex PCR. The sample consists of about 65,000 clones, 85% of them appearing once. J was trimmed by 4 bases and V by 2 bases; bases with no gene match: 5. The CDR3 is 15 amino acids. CDR1 and CDR2 (germline): WSHSY, SAAADI. Time point denoted: week 23, last vaccination. The vaccine gave 300 ug of a 20-mer mutant IDH1 peptide subcutaneously per dose. Donor diagnoses consisted of new WHO grade 3 or 4 IDH1-mutant, ATRX-lost astrocytomas. This clone was counted a few times. The target antigen is unknown. The sample was PBMCs, taken from a glioma patient whose treatment included an IDH1 peptide vaccine. The source is a man aged 30-40 years with glioma. The chain has TRBV10-2 and TRBJ1-1; 9 nucleotides match TRBD1. The CDR3 region is CASSEIQGAPTEAFF. CDR3 DNA: TGCGCCAGCAGTGAGATACAGGGGGCGCCCACTGAAGCTTTCTTT.